Listed here are 10 T cell receptor beta chains from one sample, sequenced in a study of identifying expanded T cells in peripheral blood. Some clones are missing from TCRdb's copy, which holds only in-frame ones; the method was immunoSEQ multiplex PCR. In the table there are under 150,000 clones, less than 90% of which are singletons. Sequenced: blood. The receptors were sampled from a person aged 18 to 75 in good health.

The table lists this clone with a count of one. V gene TRBV7-9 combines with J gene TRBJ2-3; D gene ambiguous. Germline V lookup: CDR1 SEHNR, CDR2 FQNEAQ (reference sequence). V was trimmed by 4 bases and J by 2 bases, leaving 4 bases between them. The CDR3 is 12 amino acids. The CDR3 region has the DNA TGTGCCAGCAGCTCCCCCACAGATACGCAGTATTTT. This gives the protein CASSSPTDTQYF.

The chain employs TRBV6-6 and TRBJ2-7, with 7 nucleotides matching TRBD1. The V and J ends lost 2 bases and 0 bases, in that order; junction bases with no gene match: 4. The germline gives CDR1 MNHNY, CDR2 SVGAGI (reference sequence). The CDR3 contains 15 residues. CDR3 in amino acids: CASSYLQGSSYEQYF. The CDR3 DNA is TGTGCCAGCAGTTACCTACAGGGGTCCTCCTACGAGCAGTACTTC.

This clone was recorded once. The chain uses TRBV19 and TRBJ1-1; 7 bases match TRBD1. Germline CDR1 LNHDA, CDR2 SQIVND (reference sequence). The CDR3 totals 15 residues. J lost 5 bases, V lost 3 bases, and 9 bases had no gene match. The CDR3 reads CASSILRGRLTEAFF. CDR3 DNA sequence: TGTGCCAGTAGTATTTTGAGGGGGCGTTTAACTGAAGCTTTCTTT.

This clone occurred once. This chain connects TRBV28 to TRBJ2-7, with D possibly TRBD2 on 6 matching bases. V was shortened by 11 bases and J by 5 bases, with 22 bases between the two germline ends. Per germline, CDR1 MDHEN and CDR2 SYDVKM. CDR3 length equals 14 residues. The CDR3 spells CAGSSGVMRDEQYF. The CDR3 DNA reads TGTGCCGGAAGCTCGGGGGTTATGCGGGACGAGCAGTACTTC.

This clone has only one observation. The chain has TRBV5-1 and TRBJ1-4; maybe TRBD1 (5 bases). The germline CDR1 and CDR2 sequences are SGHRS and YFSETQ. Deletions cut 1 base from V and 1 base from J, with 11 bases between. This CDR3 has 16 amino acids. CDR3 in amino acids: CASSLSGGVTNEKLFF. The CDR3 DNA reads as TGCGCCAGCAGCTTGAGTGGGGGAGTAACTAATGAAAAACTGTTTTTT. Full variable domain (outside the CDR3, taken from reference TRBV5-1 and TRBJ1-4): KAGVTQTPRYLIKTRGQQVTLSCSPISGHRSVSWYQQTPGQGLQFLFEYFSETQRNKGNFPGRFSGRQFSNSRSEMNVSTLELGDSALYLCASSLSGGVTNEKLFFGSGTQLSVL.

The rearrangement joins TRBV2 to TRBJ2-7; 11 bases map to TRBD2. The V gene's germline CDR1 is SNHLY and CDR2 FYNNEI. CDR3 length: 16 residues. Trimming at V came to 6 bases and at J to 6 bases, leaving 13 bases not matched to a gene. CDR3: CASSTTSGSIIGEQYF. Written as DNA, the CDR3 is TGTGCCAGCAGCACCACTAGCGGGAGTATTATTGGCGAGCAGTACTTC.

This chain uses TRBV4-3 with TRBJ2-2; TRBD2 agrees at 10 bases. This CDR3 has 20 amino acids. CDR1 is LGHNA and CDR2 is YSLEER in the germline V gene. V gave up 5 bases and J gave up 5 bases; unmatched junction bases: 20. The CDR3 nucleotides are TGCGCCAGCAGCACAAGATTGCTAGCGGGGGACGCAGAGGGAACCGGGGAGCTGTTTTTT. Amino acids: CASSTRLLAGDAEGTGELFF.

This sequence joins TRBV6-6 and TRBJ2-2, with 9 bases identical to TRBD2. CDR1 and CDR2 (germline): MNHNY, SVGAGI (reference sequence). The CDR3 sequence is 14 residues long. The V gene end was trimmed by 11 bases and the J gene end by 0 bases; junction bases not matched to a gene: 4. The CDR3 region is CAAAGGSNTGELFF. CDR3 sequence (DNA): TGTGCCGCCGCGGGGGGGTCGAACACCGGGGAGCTGTTTTTT.

This clone occurred a few times. The chain joins TRBV6-6 to TRBJ2-5; 7 bases agree with TRBD1. Trimming cost V 1 base and J 5 bases; bases outside gene matches: 4. Germline-derived CDR1 and CDR2 are MNHNY and SVGAGI (reference sequence). The CDR3 length is 14 residues. Here the CDR3 reads CASSYLGGRETQYF. The CDR3 DNA is TGTGCCAGCAGTTACTTAGGGGGCCGTGAGACCCAGTACTTC.

This chain connects TRBV6-5 to TRBJ2-2; D is unresolved. Trimming cost V 4 bases and J 0 bases, with 6 bases left between them. This CDR3 spans 14 amino acids. Germline V lookup: CDR1 MNHEY, CDR2 SVGAGI. The chain's CDR3 is CASSLGTNTGELFF. As DNA, the CDR3 is TGTGCCAGCAGTTTGGGGACGAACACCGGGGAGCTGTTTTTT.